This TCR beta chain was obtained from a study of blood T cell repertoires in COVID-19 (dated by TCRdb to 2019 to 2021). Regarding the research as a whole: Samples covering the acute and convalescent phases of COVID-19 were provided by collaborators in the United States, Italy and Spain. The material from the prospective study consisted of cDNA or gDNA derived from T cells, B-cell-depleted T cells, or PBMCs. Deeply sampled blood TCRbeta repertoires from subjects exposed to, actively infected with, or recovered from COVID-19 were included in the dataset. A freely available public database, intended as a resource for researchers studying the immune response to SARS-CoV-2, is where the repertoires were released. The samples were drawn from the first 160 participants of the ongoing ImmuneRACE study and from 950 to 1,500 subjects provided by 6 global collaborators. Nearly every sample came with metadata listing a de-identified subject ID, COVID-19 status, age in years and sex. Where HLA class I and class II types were available, the types were taken from metadata supplied by the sample provider, not from assay-based typing. Paper-wide results and their limitations: The quantity of clinical and demographic metadata differed by source and by participant and was supplied without curation.

Participants in the prospective study were enrolled through a virtual design, were aged roughly 18 to 100 years, and lived in roughly 24 United States geographic areas. In the prospective study, cohorts were assigned on the basis of participant-reported clinical history obtained from a screening survey and a study questionnaire. ImmuneRACE Cohort 3 recovered participants were defined by two consecutive negative NP/OP PCR tests, healthcare professional clearance, or symptom resolution. In the prospective study, mobile phlebotomists collected whole blood, serum and a nasopharyngeal or oropharyngeal swab from each participant. Over an approximately two-month period, participants in the prospective study had the option of providing additional blood draws and questionnaires. Before DNA extraction, prospective study blood samples were shipped either frozen or at room temperature. The immunoSEQ Assay, a bias-controlled multiplex PCR, was used to amplify TCRbeta CDR3 regions from genomic DNA. Per the original workflow: The number of nucleated cells in each sample was estimated from the amplification of reference gene primers within the assay. To quantify the absolute abundance of each unique TCRbeta CDR3 rearrangement, sequence reads were collapsed and filtered. For each sample, productive Simpson clonality was calculated by taking the square root of Simpson's diversity index across productive rearrangements. The source is immuneACCESS, and TCRdb retained only in-frame sequences with V and J called. Part of the clones is not carried over; for the studies checked, unresolved V genes explain less than half of this, and the remainder is unexplained. V and J calls and clone size are copied from that table; D and trimming were computed from the DNA. This sample has some 97,000 clones in its table, and approximately 86% of those were observed once. Of the sample, approximately 2.4% falls within the top ten clones.

As to this clone: What this receptor recognizes is not known. No quality values exist for individual bases; no much larger clone is one base distant.

Reading from cysteine to phenylalanine, the CDR3 counts 15 amino acids. Solely the CDR3 DNA is kept, with 45 bases framed from the first base. CDR1 and CDR2, looked up from the germline V gene, are SGHRS and YFSETQ. V lost 7 bases and J lost 6 bases; the stretch between them is 21 bases long. This receptor chain uses TRBV5-1 and TRBJ2-3, and the D gene may be TRBD2, 6 bases matching. The sample consisted of PBMCs or T cells enriched from blood (not recorded which). The receptor was isolated from a woman aged 45-59 years who had recovered from COVID-19. The CDR3 has the sequence CASSNKMTSHDTQYF. The nucleotides read TGCGCCAGCTCAAATAAGATGACTAGTCACGATACGCAGTATTTT.